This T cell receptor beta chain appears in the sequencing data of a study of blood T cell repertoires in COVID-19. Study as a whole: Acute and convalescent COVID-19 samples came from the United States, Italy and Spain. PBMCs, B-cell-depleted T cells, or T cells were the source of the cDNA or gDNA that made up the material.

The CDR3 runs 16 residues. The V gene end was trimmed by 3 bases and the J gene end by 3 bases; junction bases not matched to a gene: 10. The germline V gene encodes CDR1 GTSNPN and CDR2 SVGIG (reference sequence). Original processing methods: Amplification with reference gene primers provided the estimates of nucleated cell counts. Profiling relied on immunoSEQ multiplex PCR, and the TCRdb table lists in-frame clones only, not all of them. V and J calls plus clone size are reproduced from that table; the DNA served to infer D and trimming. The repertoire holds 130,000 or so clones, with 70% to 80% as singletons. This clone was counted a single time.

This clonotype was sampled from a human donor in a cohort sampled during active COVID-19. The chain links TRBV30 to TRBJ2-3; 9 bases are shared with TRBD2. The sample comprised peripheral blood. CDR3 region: CAWSASGLAITDTQYF. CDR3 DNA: TGTGCCTGGAGCGCATCCGGACTAGCGATAACAGATACGCAGTATTTT.